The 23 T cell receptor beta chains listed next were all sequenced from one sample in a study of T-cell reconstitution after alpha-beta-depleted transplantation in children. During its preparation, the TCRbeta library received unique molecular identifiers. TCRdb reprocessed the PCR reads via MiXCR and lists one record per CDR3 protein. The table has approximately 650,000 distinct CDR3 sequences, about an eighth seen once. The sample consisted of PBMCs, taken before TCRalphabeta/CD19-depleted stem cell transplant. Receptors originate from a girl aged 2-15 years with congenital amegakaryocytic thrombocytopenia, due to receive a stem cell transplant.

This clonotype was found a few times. The CDR3 DNA reads as TGTGCCAGTAGTCCTACAAGACCCGGGGAGCTGTTTTTT. Translating gives CASSPTRPGELFF. The chain carries TRBV19 and TRBJ2-2, with unresolved D. CDR1 and CDR2 from the germline V gene are LNHDA and SQIVND (reference sequence). The CDR3 runs to 13 residues. The ends were cut back, 5 bases at V and 6 bases at J, with 10 bases in the middle.

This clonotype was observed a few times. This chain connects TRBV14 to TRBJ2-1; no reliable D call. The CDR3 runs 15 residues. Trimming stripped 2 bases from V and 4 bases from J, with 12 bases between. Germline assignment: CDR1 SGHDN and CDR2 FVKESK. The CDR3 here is CASSQMGYQYNEQFF. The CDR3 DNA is TGTGCCAGCAGCCAAATGGGATACCAGTACAATGAGCAGTTCTTC.

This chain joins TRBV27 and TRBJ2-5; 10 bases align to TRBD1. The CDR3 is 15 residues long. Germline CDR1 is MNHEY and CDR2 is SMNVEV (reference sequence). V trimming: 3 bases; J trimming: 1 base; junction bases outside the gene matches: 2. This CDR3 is CASSFWTGGQETQYF. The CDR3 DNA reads TGTGCCAGCAGTTTTTGGACAGGGGGCCAAGAGACCCAGTACTTC.

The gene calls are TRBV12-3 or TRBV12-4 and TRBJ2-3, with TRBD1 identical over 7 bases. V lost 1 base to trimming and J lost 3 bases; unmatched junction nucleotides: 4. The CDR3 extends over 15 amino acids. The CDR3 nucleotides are TGTGCCAGCAGTTTAGTAAGGGGGCCAACAGATACGCAGTATTTT. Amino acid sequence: CASSLVRGPTDTQYF.

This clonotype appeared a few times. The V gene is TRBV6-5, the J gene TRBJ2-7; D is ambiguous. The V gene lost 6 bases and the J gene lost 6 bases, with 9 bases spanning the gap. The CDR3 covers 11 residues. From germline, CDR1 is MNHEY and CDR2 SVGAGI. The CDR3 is CASSQATEQYF. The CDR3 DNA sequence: TGTGCCAGCAGCCAGGCCACCGAGCAGTACTTC.

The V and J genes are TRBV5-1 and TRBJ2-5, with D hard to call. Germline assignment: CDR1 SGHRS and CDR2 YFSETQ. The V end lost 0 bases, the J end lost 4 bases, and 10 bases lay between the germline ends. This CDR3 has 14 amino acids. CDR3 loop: CASSLGQDLETQYF. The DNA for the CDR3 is TGCGCCAGCAGCTTGGGACAAGACTTAGAGACCCAGTACTTC.

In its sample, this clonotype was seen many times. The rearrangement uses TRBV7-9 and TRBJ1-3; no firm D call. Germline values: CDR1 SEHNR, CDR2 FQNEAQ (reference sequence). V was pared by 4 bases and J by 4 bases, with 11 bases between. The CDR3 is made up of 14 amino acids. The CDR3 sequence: CASSSQLAGNTIYF. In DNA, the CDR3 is TGTGCCAGCAGCTCACAATTGGCAGGAAACACCATATATTTT.

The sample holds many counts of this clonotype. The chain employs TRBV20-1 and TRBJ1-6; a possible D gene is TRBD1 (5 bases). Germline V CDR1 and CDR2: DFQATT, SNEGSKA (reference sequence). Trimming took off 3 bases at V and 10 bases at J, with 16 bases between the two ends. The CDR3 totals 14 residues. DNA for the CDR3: TGCAGTGCTAGGAGTCCGGAGGGGAGGTCACCCCTCCACTTT. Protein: CSARSPEGRSPLHF.

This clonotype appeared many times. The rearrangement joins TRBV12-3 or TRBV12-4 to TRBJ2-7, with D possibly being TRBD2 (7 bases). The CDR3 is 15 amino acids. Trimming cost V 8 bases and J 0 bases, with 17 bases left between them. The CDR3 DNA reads TGTGCCAGCCGGCGGGGGCTAGCGGCCTCCTACGAGCAGTACTTC. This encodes CASRRGLAASYEQYF.

CDR3 sequence: CSAREAAGTTSIETQYF. The CDR3 DNA follows: TGCAGTGCTAGAGAAGCGGCAGGGACTACCTCCATAGAGACCCAGTACTTC. The chain employs TRBV20-1 and TRBJ2-5, with TRBD2 identical over 7 bases. This CDR3 spans 17 amino acids. Germline CDR1 is DFQATT and CDR2 is SNEGSKA (reference sequence). The J segment lost 4 bases and the V segment lost 0 bases, leaving 14 bases of the junction unmatched.

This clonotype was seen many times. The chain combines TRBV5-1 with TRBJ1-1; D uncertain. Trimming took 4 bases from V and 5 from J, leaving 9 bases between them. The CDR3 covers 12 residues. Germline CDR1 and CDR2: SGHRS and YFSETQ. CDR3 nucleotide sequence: TGCGCCAGCAGCATGGGGAGTACTGAAGCTTTCTTT. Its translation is CASSMGSTEAFF.

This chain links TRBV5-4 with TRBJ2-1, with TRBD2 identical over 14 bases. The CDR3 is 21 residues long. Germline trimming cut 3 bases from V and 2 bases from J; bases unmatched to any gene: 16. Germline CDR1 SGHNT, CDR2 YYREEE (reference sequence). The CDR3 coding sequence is TGTGCCAGCAGCTCCCTTTTTACCGGGACTAGCGGGAGTTCGACCTACAATGAGCAGTTCTTC. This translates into CASSSLFTGTSGSSTYNEQFF.

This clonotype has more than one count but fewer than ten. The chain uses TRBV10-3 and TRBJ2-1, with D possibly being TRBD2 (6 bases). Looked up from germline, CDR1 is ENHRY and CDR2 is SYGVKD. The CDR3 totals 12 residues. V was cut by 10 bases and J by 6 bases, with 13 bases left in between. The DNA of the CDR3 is TGTGCCAGCGCCGTGGAGGGCAATGAGCAGTTCTTC. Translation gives CASAVEGNEQFF.

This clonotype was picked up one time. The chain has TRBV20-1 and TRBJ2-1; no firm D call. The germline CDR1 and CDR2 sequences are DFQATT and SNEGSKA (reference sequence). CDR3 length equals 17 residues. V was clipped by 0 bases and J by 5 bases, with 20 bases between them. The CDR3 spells CSARDLPSWGRDNEQFF. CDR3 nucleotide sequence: TGCAGTGCTAGAGATCTCCCCTCGTGGGGAAGGGACAATGAGCAGTTCTTC.

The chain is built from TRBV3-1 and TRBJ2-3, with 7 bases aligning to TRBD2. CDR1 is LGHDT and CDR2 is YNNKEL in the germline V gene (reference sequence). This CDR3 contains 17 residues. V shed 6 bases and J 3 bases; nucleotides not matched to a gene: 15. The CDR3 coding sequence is TGTGCCAGCAGGCCTTTGGCCGGCGGGAGTGTAACAGATACGCAGTATTTT. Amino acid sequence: CASRPLAGGSVTDTQYF.

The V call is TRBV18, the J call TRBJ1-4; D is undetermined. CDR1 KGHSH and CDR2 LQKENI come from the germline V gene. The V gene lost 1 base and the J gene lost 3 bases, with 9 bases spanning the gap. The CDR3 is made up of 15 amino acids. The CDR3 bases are TGTGCCAGCTCACCACAGGATCATGCTAATGAAAAACTGTTTTTT. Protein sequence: CASSPQDHANEKLFF.

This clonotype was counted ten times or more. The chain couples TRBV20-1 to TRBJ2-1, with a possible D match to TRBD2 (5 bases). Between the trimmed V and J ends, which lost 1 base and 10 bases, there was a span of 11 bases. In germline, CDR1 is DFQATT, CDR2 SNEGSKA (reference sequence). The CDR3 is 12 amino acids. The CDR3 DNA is TGCAGTGCTAGAGCCCCCTGGGAGGAGCAGTTCTTC. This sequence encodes CSARAPWEEQFF.

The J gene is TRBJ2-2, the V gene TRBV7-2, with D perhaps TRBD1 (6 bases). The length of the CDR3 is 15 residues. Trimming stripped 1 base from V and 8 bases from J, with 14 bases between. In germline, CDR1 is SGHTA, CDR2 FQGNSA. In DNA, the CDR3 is TGTGCCAGCAGCTTAGTTGGACAGTCTTATGGGGAGCTGTTTTTT. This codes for CASSLVGQSYGELFF.

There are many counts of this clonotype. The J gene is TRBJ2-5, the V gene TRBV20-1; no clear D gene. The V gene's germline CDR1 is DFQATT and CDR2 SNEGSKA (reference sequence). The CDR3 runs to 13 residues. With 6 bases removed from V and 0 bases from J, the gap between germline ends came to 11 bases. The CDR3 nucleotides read TGCAGTGCCATAATTCTGTACCAAGAGACCCAGTACTTC. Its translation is CSAIILYQETQYF.

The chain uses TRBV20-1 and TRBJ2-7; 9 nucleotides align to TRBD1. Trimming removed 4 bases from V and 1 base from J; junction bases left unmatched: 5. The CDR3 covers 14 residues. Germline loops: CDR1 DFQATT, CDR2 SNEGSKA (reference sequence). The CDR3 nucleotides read TGCAGTGCTAATAAGGGACAGGGATCCTACGAGCAGTACTTC. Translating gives CSANKGQGSYEQYF.

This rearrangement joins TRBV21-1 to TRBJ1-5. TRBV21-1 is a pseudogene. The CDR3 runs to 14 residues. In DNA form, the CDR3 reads TGTGCCAGCAGCAAACGGGGGGGGATTCAGCCCCAGCATTTT. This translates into CASSKRGGIQPQHF.

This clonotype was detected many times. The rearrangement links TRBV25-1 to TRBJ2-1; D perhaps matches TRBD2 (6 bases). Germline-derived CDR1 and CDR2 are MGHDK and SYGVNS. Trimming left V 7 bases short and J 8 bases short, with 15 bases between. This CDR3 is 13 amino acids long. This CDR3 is CASIGGIGDEQFF. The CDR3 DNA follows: TGTGCCAGCATAGGCGGGATTGGCGATGAGCAGTTCTTC.

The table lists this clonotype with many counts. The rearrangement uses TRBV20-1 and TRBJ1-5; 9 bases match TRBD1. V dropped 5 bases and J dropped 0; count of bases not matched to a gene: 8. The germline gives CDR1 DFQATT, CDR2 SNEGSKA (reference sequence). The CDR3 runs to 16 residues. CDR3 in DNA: TGCAGTGCTTTGTCTGGGACAGGGTATAGCAATCAGCCCCAGCATTTT. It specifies CSALSGTGYSNQPQHF.